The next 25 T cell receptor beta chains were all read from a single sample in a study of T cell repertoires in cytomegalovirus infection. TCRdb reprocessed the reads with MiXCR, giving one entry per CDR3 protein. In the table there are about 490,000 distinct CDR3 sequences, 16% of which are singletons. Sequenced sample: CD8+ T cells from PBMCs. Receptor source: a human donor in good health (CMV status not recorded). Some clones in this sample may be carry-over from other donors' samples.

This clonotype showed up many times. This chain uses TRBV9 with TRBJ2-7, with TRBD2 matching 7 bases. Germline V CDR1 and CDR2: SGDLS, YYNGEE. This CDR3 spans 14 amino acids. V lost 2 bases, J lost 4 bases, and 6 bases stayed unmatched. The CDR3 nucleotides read TGTGCCAGCAGCGTTGGCGGGAGAGGATACGAGCAGTACTTC. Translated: CASSVGGRGYEQYF.

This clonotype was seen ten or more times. DNA of the CDR3: TGTGCCAGCAGTTACTCGGGACAGCTCACAGATACGCAGTATTTT. Encoded protein: CASSYSGQLTDTQYF. The V gene is TRBV6-5, the J gene TRBJ2-3; 7 positions agree with TRBD1. Trimming cost V 0 bases and J 2 bases; bases outside gene matches: 2. The germline V gene has CDR1 MNHEY and CDR2 SVGAGI. This CDR3 has 15 amino acids.

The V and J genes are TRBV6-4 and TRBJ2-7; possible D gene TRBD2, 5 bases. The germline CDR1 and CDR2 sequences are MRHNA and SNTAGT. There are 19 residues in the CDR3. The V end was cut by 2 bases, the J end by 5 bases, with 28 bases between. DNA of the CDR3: TGTGCCAGCAGTGACCGACATAAACAAAGATCTATAGAGGGCGACGAGCAGTACTTC. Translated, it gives CASSDRHKQRSIEGDEQYF.

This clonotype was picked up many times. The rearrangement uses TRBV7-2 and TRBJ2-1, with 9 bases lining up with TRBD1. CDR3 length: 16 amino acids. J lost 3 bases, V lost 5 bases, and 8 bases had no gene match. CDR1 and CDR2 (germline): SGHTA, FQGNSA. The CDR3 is CASSAWGQGVYNEQFF. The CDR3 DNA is TGTGCCAGCAGCGCGTGGGGACAGGGAGTCTACAATGAGCAGTTCTTC.

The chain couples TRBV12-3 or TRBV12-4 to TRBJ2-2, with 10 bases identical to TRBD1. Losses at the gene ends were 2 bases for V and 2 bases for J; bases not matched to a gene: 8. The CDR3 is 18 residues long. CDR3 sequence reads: CASSLPTGGRGNTGELFF. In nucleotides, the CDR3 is TGTGCCAGCAGTTTACCGACAGGGGGCAGGGGAAACACCGGGGAGCTGTTTTTT.

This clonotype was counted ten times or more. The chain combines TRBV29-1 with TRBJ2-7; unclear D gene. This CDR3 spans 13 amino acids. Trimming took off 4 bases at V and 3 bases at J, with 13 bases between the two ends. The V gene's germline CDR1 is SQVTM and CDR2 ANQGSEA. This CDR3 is CSVAGPWDYEQYF. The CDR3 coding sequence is TGCAGCGTTGCCGGCCCCTGGGACTACGAGCAGTACTTC.

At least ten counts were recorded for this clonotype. In DNA form, the CDR3 reads TGTGCCAGCAGCGAGACAGGGGGCGCCTCCTACGAGCAGTACTTC. Residues: CASSETGGASYEQYF. The V call is TRBV7-3, the J call TRBJ2-7; the match to TRBD1 covers 10 bases. V lost 5 bases, J lost 0 bases, and 4 bases stayed unmatched. Germline lookup yields CDR1 SGHTA and CDR2 FQGTGA. This CDR3 comprises 15 residues.

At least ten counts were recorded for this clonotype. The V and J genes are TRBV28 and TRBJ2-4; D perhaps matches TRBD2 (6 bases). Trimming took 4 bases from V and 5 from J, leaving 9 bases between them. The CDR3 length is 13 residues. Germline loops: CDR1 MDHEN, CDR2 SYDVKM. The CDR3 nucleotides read TGTGCCAGCAGTTCGGGACTCCAAAACATTCAGTACTTC. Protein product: CASSSGLQNIQYF.

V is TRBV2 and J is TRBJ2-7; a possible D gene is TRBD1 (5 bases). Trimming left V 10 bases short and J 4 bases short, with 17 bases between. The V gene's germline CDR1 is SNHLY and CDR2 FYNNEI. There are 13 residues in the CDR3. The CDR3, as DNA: TGTGCCATACAGCAGGAACAGGATTACGAGCAGTACTTC. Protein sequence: CAIQQEQDYEQYF.

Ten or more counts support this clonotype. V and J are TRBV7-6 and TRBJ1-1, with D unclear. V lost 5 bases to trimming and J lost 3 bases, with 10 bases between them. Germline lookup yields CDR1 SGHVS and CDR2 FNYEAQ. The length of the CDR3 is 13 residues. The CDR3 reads CASSTPGDTEAFF. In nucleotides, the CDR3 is TGTGCCAGCAGCACCCCCGGGGACACTGAAGCTTTCTTT.

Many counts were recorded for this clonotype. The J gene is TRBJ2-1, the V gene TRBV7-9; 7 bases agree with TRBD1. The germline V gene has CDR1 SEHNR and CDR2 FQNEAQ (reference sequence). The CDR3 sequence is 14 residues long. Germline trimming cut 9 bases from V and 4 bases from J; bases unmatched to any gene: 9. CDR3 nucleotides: TGTGCCAGTTCTGATTGGGACAGATACAATGAGCAGTTCTTC. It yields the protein CASSDWDRYNEQFF. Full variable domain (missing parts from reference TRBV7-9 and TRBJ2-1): DTGVSQNPRHKITKRGQNVTFRCDPISEHNRLYWYRQTLGQGPEFLTYFQNEAQLEKSRLLSDRFSAERPKGSFSTLEIQRTEQGDSAMYLCASSDWDRYNEQFFGPGTRLTVL.

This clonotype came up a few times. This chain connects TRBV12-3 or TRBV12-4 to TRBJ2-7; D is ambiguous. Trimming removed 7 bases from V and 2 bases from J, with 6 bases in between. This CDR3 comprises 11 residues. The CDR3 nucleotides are TGTGCCAGCAAGATAGCCTACGAGCAGTACTTC. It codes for CASKIAYEQYF.

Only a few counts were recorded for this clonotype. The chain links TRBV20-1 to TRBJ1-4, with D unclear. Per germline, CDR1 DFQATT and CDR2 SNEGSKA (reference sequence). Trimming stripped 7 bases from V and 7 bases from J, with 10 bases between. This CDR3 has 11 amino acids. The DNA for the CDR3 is TGCAGTGTCCCGTACCCTGAAAAACTGTTTTTT. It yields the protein CSVPYPEKLFF.

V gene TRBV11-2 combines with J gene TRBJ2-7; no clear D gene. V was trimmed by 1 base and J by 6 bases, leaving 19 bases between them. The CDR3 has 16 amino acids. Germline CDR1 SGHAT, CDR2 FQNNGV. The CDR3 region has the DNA TGTGCCAGCAGCTTAGCCCCCCGAGGAGTATTGGTCGAGCAGTACTTC. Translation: CASSLAPRGVLVEQYF.

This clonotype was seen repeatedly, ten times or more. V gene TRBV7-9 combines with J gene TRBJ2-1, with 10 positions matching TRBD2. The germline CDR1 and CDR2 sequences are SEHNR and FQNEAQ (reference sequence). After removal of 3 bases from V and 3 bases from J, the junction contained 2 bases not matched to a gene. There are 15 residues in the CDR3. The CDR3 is CASSFSGGHYNEQFF. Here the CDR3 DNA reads TGTGCCAGCAGCTTTAGCGGGGGGCACTACAATGAGCAGTTCTTC.

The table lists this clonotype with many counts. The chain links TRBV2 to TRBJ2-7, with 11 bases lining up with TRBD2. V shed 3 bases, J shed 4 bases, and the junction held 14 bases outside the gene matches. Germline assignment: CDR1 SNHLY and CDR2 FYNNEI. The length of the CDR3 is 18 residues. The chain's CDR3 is CASSDDGASGGPRYEQYF. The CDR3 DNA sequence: TGTGCCAGCAGTGATGATGGGGCTAGCGGGGGGCCGCGGTACGAGCAGTACTTC.

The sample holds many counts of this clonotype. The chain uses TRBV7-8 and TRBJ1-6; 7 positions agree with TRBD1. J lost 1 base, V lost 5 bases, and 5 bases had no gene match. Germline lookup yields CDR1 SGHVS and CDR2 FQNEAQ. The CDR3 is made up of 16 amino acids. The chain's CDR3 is CASSPRQGSYNSPLHF. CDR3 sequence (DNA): TGTGCCAGCAGCCCGAGACAGGGTTCCTATAATTCACCCCTCCACTTT.

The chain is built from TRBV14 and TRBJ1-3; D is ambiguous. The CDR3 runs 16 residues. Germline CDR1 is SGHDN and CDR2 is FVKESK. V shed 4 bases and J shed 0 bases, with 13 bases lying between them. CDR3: CASSPRGGRSGNTIYF. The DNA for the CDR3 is TGTGCCAGCAGCCCCCGCGGAGGGCGCTCTGGAAACACCATATATTTT.

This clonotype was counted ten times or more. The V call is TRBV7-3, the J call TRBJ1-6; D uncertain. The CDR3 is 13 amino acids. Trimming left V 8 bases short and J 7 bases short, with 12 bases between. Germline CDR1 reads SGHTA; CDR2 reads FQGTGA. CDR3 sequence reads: CASGEGRNSPLHF. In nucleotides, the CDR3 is TGTGCCAGCGGCGAGGGCCGCAATTCACCCCTCCACTTT.

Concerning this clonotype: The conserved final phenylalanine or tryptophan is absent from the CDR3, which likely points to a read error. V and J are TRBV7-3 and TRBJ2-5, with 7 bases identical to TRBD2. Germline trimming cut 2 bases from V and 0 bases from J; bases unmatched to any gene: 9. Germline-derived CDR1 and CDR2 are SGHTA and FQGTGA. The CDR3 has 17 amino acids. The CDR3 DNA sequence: TGTGCCAGCAGCTTAGGTTTGGCGGCGGGGGACCAAGAGACCCAGTACCTC. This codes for CASSLGLAAGDQETQYL.

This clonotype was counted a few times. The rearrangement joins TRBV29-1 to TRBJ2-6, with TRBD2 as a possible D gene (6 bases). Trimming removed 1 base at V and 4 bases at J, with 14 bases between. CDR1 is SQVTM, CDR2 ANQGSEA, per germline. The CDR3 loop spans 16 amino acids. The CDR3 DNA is TGCAGCGTTGAAGGGTATGCGGGAACCGGGGCCAACGTCCTGACTTTC. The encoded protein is CSVEGYAGTGANVLTF.

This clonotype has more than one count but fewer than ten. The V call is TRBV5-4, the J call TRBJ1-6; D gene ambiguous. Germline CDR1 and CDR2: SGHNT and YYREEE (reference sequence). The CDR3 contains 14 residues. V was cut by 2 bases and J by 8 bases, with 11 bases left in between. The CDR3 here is CASSFWTEDSPLHF. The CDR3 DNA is TGTGCCAGCAGCTTCTGGACCGAGGATTCACCCCTCCACTTT.

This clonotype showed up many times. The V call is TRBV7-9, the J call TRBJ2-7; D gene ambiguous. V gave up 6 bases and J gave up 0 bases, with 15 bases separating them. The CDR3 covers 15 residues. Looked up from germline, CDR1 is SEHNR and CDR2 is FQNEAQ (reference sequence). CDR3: CASSRDVGLSYEQYF. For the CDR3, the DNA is TGTGCCAGCAGTCGAGATGTCGGTCTCTCCTACGAGCAGTACTTC.

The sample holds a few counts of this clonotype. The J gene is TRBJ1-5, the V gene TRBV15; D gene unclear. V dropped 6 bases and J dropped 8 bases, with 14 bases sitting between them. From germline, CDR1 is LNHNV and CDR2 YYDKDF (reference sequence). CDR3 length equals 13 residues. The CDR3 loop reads CATREKGLEPQHF. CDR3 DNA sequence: TGTGCCACCAGAGAAAAGGGATTAGAGCCCCAGCATTTT.

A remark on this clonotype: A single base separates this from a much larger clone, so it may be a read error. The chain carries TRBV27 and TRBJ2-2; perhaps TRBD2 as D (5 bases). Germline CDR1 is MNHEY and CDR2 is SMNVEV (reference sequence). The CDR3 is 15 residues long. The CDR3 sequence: CASSPPPSLVGVLFF. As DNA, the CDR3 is TGTGCCAGCAGTCCTCCCCCTAGCTTGGTCGGGGTGCTGTTTTTT.